Each of the 20 T cell receptor beta chains below was sequenced from the same sample in a study of blood T cell repertoires in COVID-19. Method: immunoSEQ multiplex PCR; TCRdb's copy keeps in-frame clones and lacks some. The table shows 150,000 to 200,000 clones, with around 87% occurring only once. The specimen was peripheral blood. The receptors were sampled from a man between 40 and 49 years old with active or convalescent COVID-19.

V gene TRBV7-2 combines with J gene TRBJ2-1; 10 nucleotides agree with TRBD2. CDR1 and CDR2 (germline): SGHTA, FQGNSA. The ends lost 1 base at V and 1 base at J; junction bases unmatched: 7. This CDR3 comprises 18 residues. CDR3 in DNA: TGTGCCAGCAGCTTAGAAGCGGGGGGGCCGGGGTCCTACAATGAGCAGTTCTTC. Its translation is CASSLEAGGPGSYNEQFF.

The chain employs TRBV6-1 and TRBJ2-5; the D gene is possibly TRBD1 (5 bases). V shed 2 bases and J shed 6 bases, with 13 bases lying between them. CDR1 MNHNS and CDR2 SASEGT come from the germline V gene. This CDR3 comprises 14 residues. CDR3 nucleotide sequence: TGTGCCAGCAGTGAATTGGGGCAGAAACAGACCCAGTACTTC. Translated: CASSELGQKQTQYF.

This sequence joins TRBV7-8 and TRBJ2-1; 7 bases are shared with TRBD2. The CDR3 has 15 amino acids. Germline V gene sequence: CDR1 SGHVS, CDR2 FQNEAQ. V shed 1 base, J shed 3 bases, and the junction held 3 bases outside the gene matches. The DNA of the CDR3 is TGTGCCAGCAGCTTAGGGGGCGGGGGCTACAATGAGCAGTTCTTC. Protein product: CASSLGGGGYNEQFF.

The count of this clone is one. The V call is TRBV6-5, the J call TRBJ1-6; D unclear. V was clipped by 10 bases and J by 9 bases, with 16 bases between them. The CDR3 has 13 residues. Germline V gives CDR1 MNHEY, CDR2 SVGAGI. CDR3 protein: CATLVGSGSPLHF. The CDR3 coding sequence is TGTGCCACCCTAGTGGGTTCTGGTTCACCCCTCCACTTT.

This clone was seen a single time. This chain links TRBV28 with TRBJ1-5; D uncertain. Trimming left V 6 bases short and J 11 bases short, with 11 bases between. Germline V gene lookup returns CDR1 MDHEN and CDR2 SYDVKM. The CDR3 runs 11 residues. The CDR3 DNA sequence: TGTGCCAGCAGCCCTCGGGGATCCCAGCATTTT. Amino acids: CASSPRGSQHF.

In its sample, this clone was seen a few times. The gene calls are TRBV5-1 and TRBJ1-2; 7 nucleotides agree with TRBD1. Germline V gene data show CDR1 as SGHRS and CDR2 as YFSETQ. V lost 6 bases, J lost 2 bases, and 10 bases stayed unmatched. The CDR3 has 15 amino acids. The CDR3 reads CASNRGQGGNYGYTF. CDR3 bases: TGCGCCAGCAACCGTGGGCAGGGGGGAAACTATGGCTACACCTTC.

V usage is TRBV6-5 and J usage is TRBJ1-4, with D possibly matching TRBD1 (5 bases). V lost 2 bases and J 0 bases, leaving 10 bases between the germline ends. Germline CDR1 and CDR2: MNHEY and SVGAGI. CDR3 length equals 16 residues. CDR3 loop: CASSYGQGATNEKLFF. CDR3 nucleotide sequence: TGTGCCAGCAGTTACGGGCAGGGCGCAACTAATGAAAAACTGTTTTTT.

The J gene is TRBJ2-7, the V gene TRBV2, with a tentative D call TRBD2 (6 bases). From germline, CDR1 is SNHLY and CDR2 FYNNEI. This CDR3 comprises 15 residues. V lost 3 bases to trimming and J lost 0 bases, with 12 bases between them. The CDR3 is CASSDPGRDSYEQYF. The CDR3 region has the DNA TGTGCCAGCAGTGACCCCGGGCGGGACTCCTACGAGCAGTACTTC. Supplemented by reference TRBV2 and TRBJ2-7, the full variable domain reads EPEVTQTPSHQVTQMGQEVILRCVPISNHLYFYWYRQILGQKVEFLVSFYNNEISEKSEIFDDQFSVERPDGSNFTLKIRSTKLEDSAMYFCASSDPGRDSYEQYFGPGTRLTVT.

The rearrangement links TRBV29-1 to TRBJ1-1, with TRBD1 as a possible D gene (6 bases). The CDR3 is 13 residues long. Germline V lookup: CDR1 SQVTM, CDR2 ANQGSEA. With 4 bases removed from V and 4 bases from J, the gap between germline ends came to 13 bases. This CDR3 is CSVASRGGTEAFF. The CDR3 DNA sequence: TGCAGCGTTGCCTCCAGGGGCGGCACTGAAGCTTTCTTT.

V is TRBV15 and J is TRBJ2-6; TRBD1 aligns across 7 bases. V lost 1 base, J lost 0 bases, and 3 bases stayed unmatched. CDR1 LNHNV and CDR2 YYDKDF come from the germline V gene (reference sequence). The CDR3 sequence is 17 residues long. CDR3 DNA: TGTGCCACCAGCAGAGGGGACAGTTCCTCTGGGGCCAACGTCCTGACTTTC. Protein product: CATSRGDSSSGANVLTF.

The chain uses TRBV9 and TRBJ1-2; 8 bases map to TRBD1. Per germline, CDR1 SGDLS and CDR2 YYNGEE. The V gene end was trimmed by 4 bases and the J gene end by 3 bases; junction bases not matched to a gene: 14. CDR3 length: 17 amino acids. The CDR3 region has the DNA TGTGCCAGCAGCCCGTTGGCAGGGGGCGCAAGGCACTATGGCTACACCTTC. It specifies CASSPLAGGARHYGYTF.

V and J are TRBV19 and TRBJ2-5; 10 bases agree with TRBD2. The CDR3 consists of 15 residues. Trimming took 3 bases from V and 5 from J; bases not matched to a gene: 6. The germline gives CDR1 LNHDA, CDR2 SQIVND (reference sequence). CDR3 sequence reads: CASSITGLATETQYF. The CDR3 DNA is TGTGCCAGTAGTATCACGGGACTAGCGACGGAGACCCAGTACTTC.

The chain links TRBV4-3 to TRBJ1-1; unclear D gene. Germline V gene data show CDR1 as LGHNA and CDR2 as YSLEER. V lost 0 bases and J lost 1, with 9 bases in between. CDR3 size: 15 residues. CDR3 bases: TGCGCCAGCAGCCAAGACCCCGAGGCGAACACTGAAGCTTTCTTT. It encodes CASSQDPEANTEAFF.

The chain employs TRBV15 and TRBJ1-6; 7 bases line up with TRBD1. V was pared by 8 bases and J by 5 bases, with 9 bases of the junction left unmatched. The CDR3 is made up of 15 amino acids. Germline V gives CDR1 LNHNV, CDR2 YYDKDF (reference sequence). The CDR3: CATPPPDRDNSPLHF. In DNA form, the CDR3 reads TGTGCCACCCCGCCCCCCGACAGGGATAATTCACCCCTCCACTTT.

This chain connects TRBV11-2 to TRBJ2-7, with 7 positions matching TRBD1. The J segment lost 3 bases and the V segment lost 5 bases, leaving 10 bases of the junction unmatched. Per germline, CDR1 SGHAT and CDR2 FQNNGV. The CDR3 is 15 residues long. The CDR3 nucleotides are TGTGCCAGCAGCCCCGGACAGGCGGTAGTCTACGAGCAGTACTTC. Translated: CASSPGQAVVYEQYF.

This clone has just a few counts. The chain employs TRBV11-3 and TRBJ2-3, with 10 nucleotides matching TRBD1. With V trimmed by 5 bases and J by 2 bases, 4 bases remained unmatched. The CDR3 contains 15 residues. CDR1 is SGHNT, CDR2 YENEEA, per germline. The CDR3 DNA reads TGTGCCAGCAGCCCAAGACAGGGGGCCACAGATACGCAGTATTTT. Its translation is CASSPRQGATDTQYF.

This rearrangement joins TRBV13 to TRBJ2-3; 9 bases line up with TRBD2. In germline, CDR1 is PRHDT, CDR2 FYEKMQ (reference sequence). With V trimmed by 1 base and J by 4 bases, 6 bases remained unmatched. The CDR3 runs 16 residues. The CDR3 nucleotides read TGTGCCAGCAGCTTAGTCCAGCGGGGGGCCGCAGATACGCAGTATTTT. Protein: CASSLVQRGAADTQYF.

The chain uses TRBV6-1 and TRBJ2-1; D remains unclear. The CDR3 runs 13 residues. Per germline, CDR1 MNHNS and CDR2 SASEGT. With 2 bases removed from V and 3 bases from J, the gap between germline ends came to 5 bases. Here the CDR3 DNA reads TGTGCCAGCAGTGAATACAGCTACAATGAGCAGTTCTTC. It yields the protein CASSEYSYNEQFF.

The chain combines TRBV11-1 with TRBJ1-1; tentative D call: TRBD1 (6 bases). Germline CDR1 is SGHAT and CDR2 is FQDESV (reference sequence). The CDR3 has 13 amino acids. V was clipped by 3 bases and J by 6 bases, with 11 bases between them. The DNA for the CDR3 is TGTGCCAGCAGCTTTCCAGGGGCCGCTGAAGCTTTCTTT. It yields the protein CASSFPGAAEAFF.

The chain links TRBV14 to TRBJ1-1; 7 nucleotides align to TRBD1. From germline, CDR1 is SGHDN and CDR2 FVKESK. The CDR3 sequence is 12 residues long. Losses at the gene ends were 4 bases for V and 10 bases for J; bases not matched to a gene: 6. CDR3 in amino acids: CASSPDRVVAFF. For the CDR3, the DNA is TGTGCCAGCAGCCCTGACAGGGTGGTAGCTTTCTTT.